One sample yielded the 9 T cell receptor beta chains listed below, sequenced in a study of T cell changes during pregnancy in multiple sclerosis. The assay was immunoSEQ multiplex PCR, and TCRdb's table has in-frame clones only and misses some. Of more than 100,000 clones listed, approximately 90% are singletons. The sample here was peripheral blood, taken after pregnancy. Source of these receptors: a female donor with multiple sclerosis, enrolled in a pregnancy study.

V is TRBV4-2 and J is TRBJ2-2; D unresolved. The CDR3 has 16 amino acids. The germline gives CDR1 LGHNA, CDR2 YNFKEQ. V was cut by 0 bases and J by 3 bases, with 11 bases left in between. In DNA form, the CDR3 reads TGTGCCAGCAGCCAAGAGGCCACTATATACACCGGGGAGCTGTTTTTT. Protein sequence: CASSQEATIYTGELFF.

Notes on this clone: Distinct nucleotide sequences in the sample also encode this CDR3. The chain employs TRBV28 and TRBJ2-7; D perhaps matches TRBD2 (5 bases). Looked up from germline, CDR1 is MDHEN and CDR2 is SYDVKM. V was clipped by 6 bases and J by 0 bases, with 12 bases between them. This CDR3 has 14 amino acids. CDR3 sequence reads: CASSLTGSSYEQYF. The CDR3 DNA is TGTGCCAGCAGCCTAACTGGGAGCTCCTACGAGCAGTACTTC.

The chain links TRBV5-4 to TRBJ2-1; 9 nucleotides agree with TRBD2. The germline CDR1 and CDR2 sequences are SGHNT and YYREEE (reference sequence). This CDR3 is 15 amino acids long. V lost 2 bases and J lost 2; bases outside the gene matches: 2. This CDR3 is CASSFAGGTYNEQFF. The CDR3 DNA sequence: TGTGCCAGCAGCTTCGCGGGGGGGACCTACAATGAGCAGTTCTTC.

J is TRBJ1-1 and V is TRBV7-8; D is perhaps TRBD1 (5 bases). CDR1 is SGHVS, CDR2 FQNEAQ, per germline. The CDR3 sequence is 13 residues long. V was clipped by 5 bases and J by 2 bases, with 9 bases between them. The CDR3 sequence is CASSTDRNTEAFF. CDR3 in DNA: TGTGCCAGCAGCACAGACAGAAACACTGAAGCTTTCTTT.

The CDR3 sequence: CASSLGGTGELFF. The CDR3 DNA follows: TGCGCCAGCAGCTTGGGCGGCACCGGGGAGCTGTTTTTT. The chain is built from TRBV5-1 and TRBJ2-2; D unresolved. CDR3 length: 13 amino acids. Germline CDR1 reads SGHRS; CDR2 reads YFSETQ. Trimming cost V 0 bases and J 4 bases, with 4 bases left between them.

The CDR3 spells CASSLPGTGRHEQYF. CDR3 DNA sequence: TGTGCCAGCAGTTTGCCCGGGACAGGGAGACACGAGCAGTACTTC. This chain links TRBV28 with TRBJ2-7; 9 bases align to TRBD1. J lost 5 bases, V lost 3 bases, and 8 bases had no gene match. The CDR3 consists of 15 residues. Germline CDR1 reads MDHEN; CDR2 reads SYDVKM.

The chain combines TRBV27 with TRBJ2-1; 11 bases line up with TRBD2. V lost 7 bases and J lost 5; bases outside the gene matches: 13. Germline CDR1 reads MNHEY; CDR2 reads SMNVEV (reference sequence). The CDR3 totals 17 residues. CDR3 bases: TGTGCCAGCAAAGAGCGAACCAGACTAGCGGGGAACAATGAGCAGTTCTTC. Its translation: CASKERTRLAGNNEQFF.

The V and J genes are TRBV28 and TRBJ1-2; maybe TRBD1 (6 bases). Germline lookup yields CDR1 MDHEN and CDR2 SYDVKM. CDR3 size: 15 residues. With 4 bases removed from V and 4 bases from J, the gap between germline ends came to 16 bases. In DNA, the CDR3 is TGTGCCAGCAGTTGGGCCTCTGGACAGCGCTATGGCTACACCTTC. Its protein is CASSWASGQRYGYTF.

The chain is built from TRBV1 and TRBJ2-3; the table calls TRBD2, which could not be checked here. TRBV1 is a known pseudogene. This CDR3 contains 17 residues. The CDR3 region has the DNA TGCACCAGCAGCCGAAGAGGGCGACCACTAAGCACAGATACGCAGTATTTT. Its translation: CTSSRRGRPLSTDTQYF.